This T cell receptor (beta chain) is drawn from a study of radiation and T cells in renal cell carcinoma. Study-wide points: Without pretreatment biopsies, baseline tumor clonotype presence was undetermined. From baseline, blood top tumor clonotypes peaked at 2 weeks post-radiation.

Time point of the sample: blood 4 weeks post-SBRT, at nephrectomy. This sample's treatment: 15 Gy SBRT to primary tumor, nephrectomy 4 weeks later. After SBRT, blood was collected at 2 and 4 weeks, plus baseline. To note about this clone: Its antigen is not known.

Using immunoSEQ multiplex PCR, the repertoire was profiled, and TCRdb retains in-frame clones only, with some absent. The table includes roughly 160,000 clones, less than 90% detected once. V was trimmed by 10 bases and J by 6 bases, leaving 25 bases between them. Looked up from germline, CDR1 is SGHRS and CDR2 is YFSETQ. The CDR3 contains 15 residues. The TCR originated in a woman in her fifties or sixties with renal cell carcinoma. The rearrangement links TRBV5-1 to TRBJ1-2; perhaps TRBD1 as D (5 bases). The sample here was blood, taken from a patient whose treatment included radiotherapy and nephrectomy. The CDR3 loop reads CASSSSMAGIDGYTF. CDR3 DNA: TGCGCCTCCAGCAGCTCCATGGCAGGGATCGATGGCTACACCTTC.